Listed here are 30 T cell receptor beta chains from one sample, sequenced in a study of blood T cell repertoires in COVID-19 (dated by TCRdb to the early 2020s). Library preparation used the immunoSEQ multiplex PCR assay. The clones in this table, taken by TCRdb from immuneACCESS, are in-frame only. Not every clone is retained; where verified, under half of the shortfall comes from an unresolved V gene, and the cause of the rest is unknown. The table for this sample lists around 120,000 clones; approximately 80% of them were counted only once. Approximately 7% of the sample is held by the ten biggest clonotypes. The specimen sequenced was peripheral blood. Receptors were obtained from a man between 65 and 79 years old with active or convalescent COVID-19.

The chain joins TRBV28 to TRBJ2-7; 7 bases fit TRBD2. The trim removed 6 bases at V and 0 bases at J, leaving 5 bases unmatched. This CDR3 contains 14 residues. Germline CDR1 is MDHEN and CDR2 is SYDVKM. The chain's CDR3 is CASSPTSVSYEQYF. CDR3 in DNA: TGTGCCAGCAGCCCTACTAGCGTCTCCTACGAGCAGTACTTC.

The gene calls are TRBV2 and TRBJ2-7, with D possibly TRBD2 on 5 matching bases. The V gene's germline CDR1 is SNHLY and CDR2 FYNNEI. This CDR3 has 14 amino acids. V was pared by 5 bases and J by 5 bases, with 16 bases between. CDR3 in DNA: TGTGCCAGCAGTAGAGGACTGGCCGGAAACGAGCAGTACTTC. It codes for CASSRGLAGNEQYF.

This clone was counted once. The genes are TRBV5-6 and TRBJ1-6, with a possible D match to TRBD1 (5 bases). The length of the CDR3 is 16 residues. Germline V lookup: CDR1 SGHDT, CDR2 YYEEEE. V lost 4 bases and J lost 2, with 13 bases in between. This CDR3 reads CASSPGGFAYNSPLHF. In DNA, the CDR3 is TGTGCCAGCAGCCCCGGGGGGTTCGCCTATAATTCACCCCTCCACTTT.

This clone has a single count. The chain's CDR3 is CASSIDLWAVNSNQPQHF. CDR3 in DNA: TGTGCCAGTAGTATAGATCTTTGGGCAGTAAATAGCAATCAGCCCCAGCATTTT. The chain recombines TRBV19 with TRBJ1-5; no clear D. The ends were cut back, 0 bases at V and 0 bases at J, with 15 bases in the middle. CDR1 is LNHDA, CDR2 SQIVND, per germline (reference sequence). This CDR3 is 18 amino acids long.

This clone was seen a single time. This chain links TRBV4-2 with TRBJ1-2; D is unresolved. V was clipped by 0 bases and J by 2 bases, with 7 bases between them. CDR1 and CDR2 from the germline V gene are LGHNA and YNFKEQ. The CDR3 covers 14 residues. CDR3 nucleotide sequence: TGTGCCAGCAGCCAAGACGACAACAACTATGGCTACACCTTC. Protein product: CASSQDDNNYGYTF.

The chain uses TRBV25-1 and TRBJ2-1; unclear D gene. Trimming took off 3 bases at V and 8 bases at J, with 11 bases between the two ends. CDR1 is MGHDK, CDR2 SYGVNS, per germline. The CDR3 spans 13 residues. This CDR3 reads CASSDFSTDEQFF. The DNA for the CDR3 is TGTGCCAGCAGTGATTTTAGCACCGATGAGCAGTTCTTC.

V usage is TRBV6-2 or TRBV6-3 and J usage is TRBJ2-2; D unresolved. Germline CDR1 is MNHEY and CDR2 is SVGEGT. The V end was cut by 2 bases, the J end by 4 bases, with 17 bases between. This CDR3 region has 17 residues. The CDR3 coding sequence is TGTGCCAGCAGTTACCAAGCCTGGGTAGGCGGCACCGGGGAGCTGTTTTTT. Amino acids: CASSYQAWVGGTGELFF.

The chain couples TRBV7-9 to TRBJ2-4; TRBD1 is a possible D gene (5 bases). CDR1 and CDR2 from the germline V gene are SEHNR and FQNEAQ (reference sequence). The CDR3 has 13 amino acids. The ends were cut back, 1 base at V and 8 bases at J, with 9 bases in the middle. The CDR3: CASSLVAGHIQYF. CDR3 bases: TGTGCCAGCAGCTTAGTGGCAGGGCACATTCAGTACTTC.

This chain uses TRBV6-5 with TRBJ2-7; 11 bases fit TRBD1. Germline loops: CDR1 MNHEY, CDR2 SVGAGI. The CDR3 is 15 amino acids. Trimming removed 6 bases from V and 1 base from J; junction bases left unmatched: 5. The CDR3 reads CASRRRDRGSYEQYF. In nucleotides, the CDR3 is TGTGCCAGCAGGCGACGGGACAGGGGGTCCTACGAGCAGTACTTC.

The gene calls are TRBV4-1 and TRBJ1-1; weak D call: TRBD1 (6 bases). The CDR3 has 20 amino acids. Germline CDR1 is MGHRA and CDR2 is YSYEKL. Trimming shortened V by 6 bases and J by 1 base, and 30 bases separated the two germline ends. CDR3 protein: CASSHTGWLGEGKRNTEAFF. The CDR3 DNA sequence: TGCGCCAGCAGTCATACAGGGTGGCTGGGAGAAGGTAAAAGGAACACTGAAGCTTTCTTT.

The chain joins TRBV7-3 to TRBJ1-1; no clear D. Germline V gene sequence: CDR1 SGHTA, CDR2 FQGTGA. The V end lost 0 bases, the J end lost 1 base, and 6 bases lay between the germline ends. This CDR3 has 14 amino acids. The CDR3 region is CASSLTTRNTEAFF. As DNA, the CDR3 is TGTGCCAGCAGCTTAACCACAAGGAACACTGAAGCTTTCTTT.

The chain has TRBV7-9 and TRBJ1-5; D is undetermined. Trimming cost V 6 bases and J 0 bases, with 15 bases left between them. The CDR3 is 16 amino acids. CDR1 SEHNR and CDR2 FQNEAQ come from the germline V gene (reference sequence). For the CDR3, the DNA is TGTGCCAGCAGTCCAGATGTCGGGGTTAGCAATCAGCCCCAGCATTTT. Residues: CASSPDVGVSNQPQHF.

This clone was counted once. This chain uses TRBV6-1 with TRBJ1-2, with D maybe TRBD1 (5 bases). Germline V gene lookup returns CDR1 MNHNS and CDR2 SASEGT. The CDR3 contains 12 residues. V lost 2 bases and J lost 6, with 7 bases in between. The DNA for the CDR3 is TGTGCCAGCAGTGAATGGGGGGATGGCTACACCTTC. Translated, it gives CASSEWGDGYTF.

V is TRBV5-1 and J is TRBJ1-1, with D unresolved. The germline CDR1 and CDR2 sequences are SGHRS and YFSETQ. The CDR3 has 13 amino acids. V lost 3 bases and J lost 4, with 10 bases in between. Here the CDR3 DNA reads TGCGCCAGCAGCTCACTAGGGCTCACTGAAGCTTTCTTT. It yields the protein CASSSLGLTEAFF.

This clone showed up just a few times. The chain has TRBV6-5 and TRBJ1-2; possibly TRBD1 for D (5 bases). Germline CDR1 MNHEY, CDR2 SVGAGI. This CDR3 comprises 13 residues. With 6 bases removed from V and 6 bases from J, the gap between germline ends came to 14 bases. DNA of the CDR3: TGTGCCAGCAGACGGGACGGCGGGGATGGCTACACCTTC. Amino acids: CASRRDGGDGYTF.

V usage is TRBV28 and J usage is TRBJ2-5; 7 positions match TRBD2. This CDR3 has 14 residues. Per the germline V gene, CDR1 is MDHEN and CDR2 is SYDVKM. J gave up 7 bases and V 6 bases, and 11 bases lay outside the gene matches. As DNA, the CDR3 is TGTGCCAGCAGCATAGCGGGCCCCCCGAGGACCCAGTACTTC. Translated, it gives CASSIAGPPRTQYF.

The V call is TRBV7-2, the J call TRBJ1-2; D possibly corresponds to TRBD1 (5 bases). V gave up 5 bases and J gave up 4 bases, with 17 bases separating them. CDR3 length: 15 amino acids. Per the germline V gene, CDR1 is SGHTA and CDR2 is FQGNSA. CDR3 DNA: TGTGCCAGCAGCCCCACCACGGGGGAGTCCTATGGCTACACCTTC. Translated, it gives CASSPTTGESYGYTF.

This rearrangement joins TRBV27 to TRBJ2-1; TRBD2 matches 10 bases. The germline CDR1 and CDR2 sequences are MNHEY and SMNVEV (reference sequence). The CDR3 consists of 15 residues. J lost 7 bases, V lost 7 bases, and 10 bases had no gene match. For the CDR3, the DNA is TGTGCCAGCAATACCCTAGCGGGAGTAGGGAATGAGCAGTTCTTC. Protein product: CASNTLAGVGNEQFF.

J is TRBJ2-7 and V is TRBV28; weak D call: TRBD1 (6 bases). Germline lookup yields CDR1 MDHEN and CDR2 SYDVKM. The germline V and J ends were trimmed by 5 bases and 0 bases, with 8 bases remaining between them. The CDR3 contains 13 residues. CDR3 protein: CASSPTGSYEQYF. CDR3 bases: TGTGCCAGCAGTCCGACAGGCTCCTACGAGCAGTACTTC.

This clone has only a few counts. This CDR3 reads CASRQGSYTEAFF. For the CDR3, the DNA is TGTGCCAGCAGGCAGGGGTCGTACACTGAAGCTTTCTTT. The chain links TRBV12-3 or TRBV12-4 to TRBJ1-1, with a weak D call TRBD1 (6 bases). V was trimmed by 6 bases and J by 3 bases, leaving 11 bases between them. The CDR3 sequence is 13 residues long.

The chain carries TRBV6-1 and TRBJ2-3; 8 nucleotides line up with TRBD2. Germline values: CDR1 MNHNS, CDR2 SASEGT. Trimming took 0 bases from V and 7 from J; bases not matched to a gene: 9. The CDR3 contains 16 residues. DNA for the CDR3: TGTGCCAGCAGTGAAGCAGGGACTAGACACTCTTATACGCAGTATTTT. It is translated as CASSEAGTRHSYTQYF.

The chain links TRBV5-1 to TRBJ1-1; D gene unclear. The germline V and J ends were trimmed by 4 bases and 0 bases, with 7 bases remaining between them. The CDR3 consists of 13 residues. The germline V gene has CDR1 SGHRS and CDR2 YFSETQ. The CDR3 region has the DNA TGCGCCAGCAGCGACAAGCTGAACACTGAAGCTTTCTTT. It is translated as CASSDKLNTEAFF.

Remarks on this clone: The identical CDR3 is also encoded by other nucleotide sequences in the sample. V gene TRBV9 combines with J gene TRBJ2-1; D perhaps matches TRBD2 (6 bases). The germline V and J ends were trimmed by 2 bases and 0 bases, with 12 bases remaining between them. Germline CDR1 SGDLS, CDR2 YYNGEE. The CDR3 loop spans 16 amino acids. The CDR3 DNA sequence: TGTGCCAGCAGCGTCGAAGGGCGGGGCTCCTACAATGAGCAGTTCTTC. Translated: CASSVEGRGSYNEQFF.

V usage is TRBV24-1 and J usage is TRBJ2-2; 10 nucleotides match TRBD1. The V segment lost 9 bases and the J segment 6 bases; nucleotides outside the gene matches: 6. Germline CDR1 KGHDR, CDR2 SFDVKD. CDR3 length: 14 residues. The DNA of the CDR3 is TGTGCCACCGAAGGACAGGGGGGGGCCGGGGAGCTGTTTTTT. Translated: CATEGQGGAGELFF.

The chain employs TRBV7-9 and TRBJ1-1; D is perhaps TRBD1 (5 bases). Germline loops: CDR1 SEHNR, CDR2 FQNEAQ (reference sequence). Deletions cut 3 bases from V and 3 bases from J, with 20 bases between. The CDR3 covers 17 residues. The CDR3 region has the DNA TGTGCCAGCAGCTTTTCTGGGGCAGGGAGGCTAGACACTGAAGCTTTCTTT. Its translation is CASSFSGAGRLDTEAFF.

This CDR3 is CASSTGLAREQYF. The DNA of the CDR3 is TGTGCCAGCAGCACCGGACTAGCGCGCGAGCAGTACTTC. This chain joins TRBV7-2 and TRBJ2-7, with TRBD2 matching over 9 bases. V dropped 5 bases and J dropped 6; count of bases not matched to a gene: 5. The CDR3 is 13 amino acids. The germline V gene has CDR1 SGHTA and CDR2 FQGNSA. Together with reference TRBV7-2 and TRBJ2-7, the CDR3 gives the full variable domain: GAGVSQSPSNKVTEKGKDVELRCDPISGHTALYWYRQSLGQGLEFLIYFQGNSAPDKSGLPSDRFSAERTGGSVSTLTIQRTQQEDSAVYLCASSTGLAREQYFGPGTRLTVT.

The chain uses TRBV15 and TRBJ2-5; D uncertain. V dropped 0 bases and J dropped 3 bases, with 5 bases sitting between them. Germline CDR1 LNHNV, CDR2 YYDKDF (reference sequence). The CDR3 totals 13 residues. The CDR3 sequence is CATSRDREETQYF. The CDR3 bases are TGTGCCACCAGCAGAGATAGAGAAGAGACCCAGTACTTC.

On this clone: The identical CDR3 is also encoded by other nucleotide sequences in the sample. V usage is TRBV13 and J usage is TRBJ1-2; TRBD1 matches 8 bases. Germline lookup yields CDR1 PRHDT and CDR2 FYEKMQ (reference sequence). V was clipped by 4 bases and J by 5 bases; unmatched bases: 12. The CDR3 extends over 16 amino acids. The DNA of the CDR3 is TGTGCCAGCAGCTCCGGGGGAGACAGGGGTGAATATGGCTACACCTTC. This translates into CASSSGGDRGEYGYTF. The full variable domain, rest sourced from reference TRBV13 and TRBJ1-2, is AAGVIQSPRHLIKEKRETATLKCYPIPRHDTVYWYQQGPGQDPQFLISFYEKMQSDKGSIPDRFSAQQFSDYHSELNMSSLELGDSALYFCASSSGGDRGEYGYTFGSGTRLTVV.

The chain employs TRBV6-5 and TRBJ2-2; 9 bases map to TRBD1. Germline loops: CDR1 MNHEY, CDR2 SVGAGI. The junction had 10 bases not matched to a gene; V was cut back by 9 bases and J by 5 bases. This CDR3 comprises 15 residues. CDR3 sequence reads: CASDPGQGGTGELFF. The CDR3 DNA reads TGTGCCAGTGATCCGGGACAGGGAGGGACCGGGGAGCTGTTTTTT.

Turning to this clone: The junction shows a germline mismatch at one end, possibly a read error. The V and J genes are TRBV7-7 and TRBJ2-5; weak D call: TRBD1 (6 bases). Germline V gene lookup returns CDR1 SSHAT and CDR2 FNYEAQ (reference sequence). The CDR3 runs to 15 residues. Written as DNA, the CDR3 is TGTGCTAGCAGCCCGACAGGTTTCCTCCAAGAGACCCAGTACTTC. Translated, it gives CASSPTGFLQETQYF.